The rows below give T cell receptor beta chains drawn from one sample of a study of blood T cell repertoires in COVID-19. Profiled with immunoSEQ multiplex PCR; TCRdb holds only in-frame clones, not every one. The table includes approximately 260,000 clones, 82% detected once. Material: peripheral blood. The receptors were sampled from a woman between 55 and 75 years old with active or convalescent COVID-19. The CDR3 runs from the conserved cysteine through the conserved F or W. The D gene is left open where the match is weak. Some rows mark clone size as missing; the rest say once, few, many or name a class of expanded clone.

TRBJ2-7 | TRBD1 | TRBV2 | - | TGTGCCAGCAGGACAGGGGGCGAGCAGTACTTC | CASRTGGEQYF
TRBJ2-3 | - | TRBV19 | once | TGTGCCAGTAGGGCAGCGAGGGGCACAGATACGCAGTATTTT | CASRAARGTDTQYF
TRBJ1-5 | - | TRBV19 | - | TGTGCCAGTAGTATAGGGGGCAGGGCAGGTCAGCCCCAGCATTTT | CASSIGGRAGQPQHF
TRBJ2-3 | - | TRBV19 | - | TGTGCCAGTAGTCCAGGGGTCACAGATACGCAGTATTTT | CASSPGVTDTQYF
TRBJ2-3 | TRBD2 | TRBV5-1 | - | TGCGCCAGCAGCCCTGGGACTAGCGGAGATACGCAGTATTTT | CASSPGTSGDTQYF
TRBJ2-1 | TRBD2 | TRBV6-2/TRBV6-3 | - | TGTGCCAGCAGTTACCATACTAGCGCGAATGAGCAGTTCTTC | CASSYHTSANEQFF
TRBJ1-1 | TRBD1 | TRBV27 | - | TGTGCCAGCAGTTTATTCCGGGACAGTGAAGCTTTCTTT | CASSLFRDSEAFF
TRBJ1-2 | - | TRBV5-6 | - | TGTGCCAGCAGCCAGACATATTCCTATGGCTACACCTTC | CASSQTYSYGYTF
TRBJ1-1 | TRBD1 | TRBV6-1 | - | TGTGCCAGCAGTGGTCCAGGGGGCGACGCGGGCACTGAAGCTTTCTTT | CASSGPGGDAGTEAFF
TRBJ2-1 | - | TRBV27 | - | TGTGCCAGCAGTTTAGATCGGAGACTCCAGTTCTTC | CASSLDRRLQFF
TRBJ2-1 | TRBD1 | TRBV6-1 | - | TGTGCCAGCAGTGAGGACAGGGAGACCCTGAATGAGCAGTTCTTC | CASSEDRETLNEQFF
TRBJ1-2 | - | TRBV6-2/TRBV6-3 | - | TGTGCCAGCAGTTACCCCGGGGGGACGGATCTCAACTATGGCTACACCTTC | CASSYPGGTDLNYGYTF
TRBJ1-2 | TRBD1 | TRBV19 | once | TGTGCCAGTAGCGCTATAGGGACAGGGGGAAACTATGGCTACACCTTC | CASSAIGTGGNYGYTF
TRBJ2-1 | TRBD1 | TRBV19 | - | TGTGCCAGTAGTATAATACAGGGGTTGAATGAGCAGTTCTTC | CASSIIQGLNEQFF
TRBJ1-2 | - | TRBV12-3/TRBV12-4 | few | TGTGCCAGCAGTTTAGCGAGGGACACCGGCTACACCTTC | CASSLARDTGYTF
TRBJ1-6 | - | TRBV30 | - | TGTGCCTGGATGGGGACAAATGATTCACCCCTCCACTTT | CAWMGTNDSPLHF
TRBJ1-3 | - | TRBV28 | - | TGTGCCAGCAGTGAGGGCAATTTGGGAAACACCATATATTTT | CASSEGNLGNTIYF
TRBJ2-1 | TRBD2 | TRBV10-3 | - | TGTGCCATCAGTGATACTAGCGGGGGGGGCAATGAGCAGTTCTTC | CAISDTSGGGNEQFF
TRBJ2-6 | TRBD1 | TRBV11-3 | - | TGTGCCAGCGGGACAGGGGTTTCTGGGGCCAACGTCCTGACTTTC | CASGTGVSGANVLTF
TRBJ2-7 | - | TRBV4-3 | - | TGCGCCAGCAGCCAACAGGGATCCTACGAGCAGTACTTC | CASSQQGSYEQYF
TRBJ2-1 | TRBD2 | TRBV13 | once | TGTGCCAGCAGCTCTAACGGGGGGGCCGACAATGAGCAGTTCTTC | CASSSNGGADNEQFF
TRBJ1-1 | - | TRBV28 | once | TGTGCCAGCAGTTCCCGCCGGGTCTTGAACACTGAAGCTTTCTTT | CASSSRRVLNTEAFF
TRBJ1-1 | TRBD1 | TRBV7-2 | - | TGTGCCAGCAGCTTAGCGGACAGGGAGTCCACTGAAGCTTTCTTT | CASSLADRESTEAFF
TRBJ1-1 | - | TRBV6-6 | - | TGTGCCAGCAGTTACTCGGCGGGTGGGTGGACTGAAGCTTTCTTT | CASSYSAGGWTEAFF
TRBJ2-1 | - | TRBV4-3 | - | TGCGCCAGCAGCCATAGTTTCGGGAACAATGAGCAGTTCTTC | CASSHSFGNNEQFF
TRBJ2-5 | TRBD2 | TRBV7-8 | - | TGTGCCAGCAGTACGGGGGGTCAGGAGACCCAGTACTTC | CASSTGGQETQYF
TRBJ2-7 | TRBD1 | TRBV19 | - | TGTGCCAGTAGTGGGACAGGGACCTACGAGCAGTACTTC | CASSGTGTYEQYF
TRBJ2-5 | - | TRBV11-3 | - | TGTGCCAGCAGCGCCGGACATCTAGAGACCCAGTACTTC | CASSAGHLETQYF
TRBJ2-4 | - | TRBV12-3/TRBV12-4 | - | TGTGCCAGCAACACCGGGAGAAGCATTCAGTACTTC | CASNTGRSIQYF
TRBJ2-5 | TRBD2 | TRBV29-1 | - | TGCAGCGGGAGCGGGGGGGCGCAAGAGACCCAGTACTTC | CSGSGGAQETQYF
TRBJ1-6 | - | TRBV11-2 | - | TGTGCCAGCAGCTTACAGGGTAGGAATTCACCCCTCCACTTT | CASSLQGRNSPLHF
TRBJ1-5 | - | TRBV19 | once | TGTGCCAGTAGTATAGGAGGGGGGAGGGGTCAGCCCCAGCATTTT | CASSIGGGRGQPQHF
TRBJ2-3 | - | TRBV27 | - | TGTGCCAGCAGTTTTATGCGGGGAACGAACACAGATACGCAGTATTTT | CASSFMRGTNTDTQYF
TRBJ2-3 | TRBD2 | TRBV30 | few | TGTGCCTGGACCATCCTTAGCGGGGCCACAGATACGCAGTATTTT | CAWTILSGATDTQYF
TRBJ1-2 | TRBD1 | TRBV5-5 | - | TGTGCCAGCAGACCACAGGGGGCGGTCTATGGCTACACCTTC | CASRPQGAVYGYTF
TRBJ2-7 | - | TRBV6-1 | - | TGTGCCAGCAGTGAAAGGGGAACTGACGAGCAGTACTTC | CASSERGTDEQYF
TRBJ2-1 | TRBD2 | TRBV7-9 | few | TGTGCCAGCAGCTTAGTACGGGGGGACTACAATGAGCAGTTCTTC | CASSLVRGDYNEQFF
TRBJ2-5 | - | TRBV6-2/TRBV6-3 | - | TGTGCCAGCAGTCATAACAGGGGCGGAGGGGAGACCCAGTACTTC | CASSHNRGGGETQYF
TRBJ2-5 | TRBD1 | TRBV18 | - | TGTGCCAGCTCACCGCAGAGGACAGGTGGGACAGTAGAGACCCAGTACTTC | CASSPQRTGGTVETQYF
TRBJ1-4 | - | TRBV5-1 | - | TGCGCCAGCAGCCCCGGTAGGGGGTTCGGGGAAAAACTGTTTTTT | CASSPGRGFGEKLFF
TRBJ1-4 | TRBD1 | TRBV9 | few | TGTGCCAGCAGCCCTCGGACAGGGCCGGATGAAAAACTGTTTTTT | CASSPRTGPDEKLFF
TRBJ1-6 | - | TRBV5-1 | - | TGCGCCAGCAGCCGACAAAGCAGGGGCTCCTATAATTCACCCCTCCACTTT | CASSRQSRGSYNSPLHF
TRBJ1-2 | - | TRBV30 | - | TGTGCCTGGAAGGAGCAAAGTAGCTATGGCTACACCTTC | CAWKEQSSYGYTF
TRBJ2-5 | TRBD1 | TRBV6-5 | - | TGTGCCAGCAGTTACTCGGGACAGGGGGCAGTGGAGACCCAGTACTTC | CASSYSGQGAVETQYF
TRBJ1-1 | TRBD1 | TRBV7-2 | - | TGTGCCAGCAGCTTAGCGGGACAGGGTTATTCAGCTTTCTTT | CASSLAGQGYSAFF
TRBJ1-1 | - | TRBV7-9 | - | TGTGCCAGCAGCTTCGACAGGGAAGCTTTCTTT | CASSFDREAFF